Listed here are 17 T cell receptor beta chains from one sample, sequenced in a study of cytomegalovirus exposure and HLA in healthy donors. In the PCR, 60 Vbeta and 13 Jbeta primers were used. Produced via immunoSEQ multiplex PCR; TCRdb's table is partial and in-frame only. The table shows 100,000 to 150,000 clones, with over 70% occurring only once. The sequencing sample was made of PBMCs. The source of these receptors is a man between 18 and 35 years old in good health and CMV-seropositive.

In its sample, this clone was seen a few times. The chain links TRBV6-1 to TRBJ2-2, with 10 bases that match TRBD2. The CDR3 consists of 15 residues. V was pared by 5 bases and J by 3 bases, with 3 bases of the junction left unmatched. Germline CDR1 is MNHNS and CDR2 is SASEGT. The CDR3 reads CASSPGTSDTGELFF. The CDR3 bases are TGTGCCAGCAGTCCCGGGACTAGCGACACCGGGGAGCTGTTTTTT.

This chain links TRBV5-5 with TRBJ1-5; possibly TRBD1 for D (5 bases). CDR3 length: 15 residues. The V gene's germline CDR1 is SGHKS and CDR2 YYEKEE (reference sequence). Trimming took 4 bases from V and 4 from J, leaving 15 bases between them. The CDR3 loop reads CASSPGIGANQPQHF. The CDR3 coding sequence is TGTGCCAGCAGCCCAGGTATAGGGGCAAATCAGCCCCAGCATTTT.

This sequence joins TRBV23-1 and TRBJ2-7; 8 bases line up with TRBD1. TRBV23-1 is labeled an ORF, and its function is uncertain. CDR3 length equals 17 residues. With 5 bases clipped from V and 0 bases from J, the junction kept 12 bases outside the gene matches. The CDR3 DNA reads as TGCGCCAGCAGTGCGCCGGGACAGGATAGGAACTCCTACGAGCAGTACTTC. Its translation: CASSAPGQDRNSYEQYF.

The V and J genes are TRBV2 and TRBJ1-1, with a tentative D call TRBD1 (6 bases). V lost 6 bases and J lost 1, with 9 bases in between. The CDR3 spans 13 residues. CDR1 SNHLY and CDR2 FYNNEI come from the germline V gene. DNA for the CDR3: TGTGCCAGCAGGCCGACAGGGAACACTGAAGCTTTCTTT. The encoded protein is CASRPTGNTEAFF. The whole variable domain, filled in from reference TRBV2 and TRBJ1-1, reads EPEVTQTPSHQVTQMGQEVILRCVPISNHLYFYWYRQILGQKVEFLVSFYNNEISEKSEIFDDQFSVERPDGSNFTLKIRSTKLEDSAMYFCASRPTGNTEAFFGQGTRLTVV.

This chain uses TRBV7-8 with TRBJ2-1, with D possibly being TRBD2 (7 bases). The germline V and J ends were trimmed by 4 bases and 1 base, with 23 bases remaining between them. The CDR3 is 19 residues long. Germline V gives CDR1 SGHVS, CDR2 FQNEAQ. The CDR3 spells CASSSLTPSRGGSYNEQFF. CDR3 coding DNA: TGTGCCAGCAGCTCTCTGACACCATCTAGGGGGGGATCCTACAATGAGCAGTTCTTC.

The chain joins TRBV29-1 to TRBJ1-2, with a possible D match to TRBD1 (6 bases). CDR3 size: 15 residues. Germline CDR1 reads SQVTM; CDR2 reads ANQGSEA. With 5 bases removed from V and 0 bases from J, the gap between germline ends came to 16 bases. The chain's CDR3 is CSVSPNRETNYGYTF. In nucleotides, the CDR3 is TGCAGCGTTTCACCCAACAGGGAGACTAACTATGGCTACACCTTC.

This chain connects TRBV7-2 to TRBJ2-1, with D uncertain. CDR3 length: 12 amino acids. Germline-derived CDR1 and CDR2 are SGHTA and FQGNSA. With 5 bases removed from V and 6 bases from J, the gap between germline ends came to 8 bases. The CDR3 nucleotides are TGTGCCAGCAGCCTCCCTACCAATGAGCAGTTCTTC. Amino acids: CASSLPTNEQFF.

This chain uses TRBV5-1 with TRBJ2-3; maybe TRBD1 (6 bases). The CDR3 totals 12 residues. Trimming shortened V by 2 bases and J by 6 bases, and 7 bases separated the two germline ends. Germline V CDR1 and CDR2: SGHRS, YFSETQ. The CDR3 DNA follows: TGCGCCAGCAGCTTTCAGGGGGATACGCAGTATTTT. Translated, it gives CASSFQGDTQYF.

Comment on this clone: At one end the junction does not follow the germline gene, possibly because of a read error. The chain carries TRBV7-9 and TRBJ1-2, with D maybe TRBD1 (6 bases). The germline V gene has CDR1 SEHNR and CDR2 FQNEAQ (reference sequence). This CDR3 comprises 15 residues. CDR3 nucleotide sequence: TGTTCCAGCAGAGCCGACCAGGGGATAGTCTATGGCTACACCTTC. The encoded protein is CSSRADQGIVYGYTF.

The rearrangement joins TRBV6-5 to TRBJ2-5, with TRBD2 identical over 7 bases. With 8 bases clipped from V and 1 base from J, the junction kept 7 bases outside the gene matches. The CDR3 runs to 14 residues. Germline V gene data show CDR1 as MNHEY and CDR2 as SVGAGI. CDR3 nucleotides: TGTGCCAGCGGCTTTAGCGGGTCCCAAGAGACCCAGTACTTC. This encodes CASGFSGSQETQYF.

V is TRBV6-6 and J is TRBJ1-2; possible D gene TRBD1, 6 bases. There are 13 residues in the CDR3. Germline V CDR1 and CDR2: MNHNY, SVGAGI (reference sequence). V was cut by 6 bases and J by 4 bases, with 12 bases left in between. The CDR3, as DNA: TGTGCCAGCAGCCCAGGACAGAGCTATGGCTACACCTTC. Amino acids: CASSPGQSYGYTF.

This rearrangement joins TRBV10-3 to TRBJ2-4; TRBD1 aligns across 7 bases. CDR3 length: 13 amino acids. Germline CDR1 and CDR2: ENHRY and SYGVKD. V trimming: 5 bases; J trimming: 6 bases; junction bases outside the gene matches: 4. CDR3 nucleotides: TGTGCCATCAGTTCGACAGGGCCAAACATTCAGTACTTC. This encodes CAISSTGPNIQYF.

V is TRBV10-3 and J is TRBJ2-1, with 10 bases identical to TRBD2. After removal of 6 bases from V and 5 bases from J, the junction contained 13 bases not matched to a gene. CDR3 length equals 17 residues. Germline V gives CDR1 ENHRY, CDR2 SYGVKD. The CDR3 protein is CAISAVIEREGHNEQFF. CDR3 in DNA: TGTGCCATCAGCGCCGTAATTGAGCGGGAGGGCCACAATGAGCAGTTCTTC.

The rearrangement links TRBV5-1 to TRBJ2-7; 8 bases line up with TRBD2. The CDR3 spans 17 residues. V dropped 1 base and J dropped 3; count of bases not matched to a gene: 12. Germline V gene data show CDR1 as SGHRS and CDR2 as YFSETQ. DNA for the CDR3: TGCGCCAGCAGCTTGTCAGGGTCACAGCGGGAGATCTACGAGCAGTACTTC. The encoded protein is CASSLSGSQREIYEQYF.

This clone has only one observation. This sequence joins TRBV7-8 and TRBJ1-1; TRBD1 is a possible D gene (6 bases). In germline, CDR1 is SGHVS, CDR2 FQNEAQ. Trimming removed 5 bases from V and 4 bases from J, with 14 bases in between. The length of the CDR3 is 14 residues. The CDR3 bases are TGTGCCAGCAGCGTACAGGGTTTCGGCACTGAAGCTTTCTTT. Translated: CASSVQGFGTEAFF.

The chain has TRBV15 and TRBJ1-4, with a weak D call TRBD1 (6 bases). Between the trimmed V and J ends, which lost 3 bases and 8 bases, there was a span of 13 bases. Germline V gives CDR1 LNHNV, CDR2 YYDKDF (reference sequence). This CDR3 has 14 residues. The CDR3, as DNA: TGTGCCACCAGCAGGAACAGGGTAGGAGAAAAACTGTTTTTT. Its protein is CATSRNRVGEKLFF. The complete variable domain, with remaining parts taken from reference TRBV15 and TRBJ1-4, reads DAMVIQNPRYQVTQFGKPVTLSCSQTLNHNVMYWYQQKSSQAPKLLFHYYDKDFNNEADTPDNFQSRRPNTSFCFLDIRSPGLGDTAMYLCATSRNRVGEKLFFGSGTQLSVL.

The rearrangement uses TRBV7-9 and TRBJ2-2; 9 positions match TRBD1. This CDR3 has 16 amino acids. Germline loops: CDR1 SEHNR, CDR2 FQNEAQ (reference sequence). The V segment lost 3 bases and the J segment 0 bases; nucleotides outside the gene matches: 2. The CDR3 DNA is TGTGCCAGCAGCTTGCGGACAGGGGCGAACACCGGGGAGCTGTTTTTT. As protein: CASSLRTGANTGELFF.